The 26 T cell receptor beta chains presented below share a single source sample, sequenced in a study of a mutant IDH1 vaccine in newly diagnosed glioma. Sequenced by immunoSEQ multiplex PCR; TCRdb stores in-frame clones only, minus some. The sample yields 30,000 to 40,000 clones, approximately 50% seen once. The antigens these receptors bind are not known. Time point denoted: week 5, during vaccination. Every single dose of the vaccine, 300 ug of mutant IDH1 20-mer peptide, came with topical imiquimod. This specimen was PBMCs, taken from a glioma patient whose treatment included an IDH1 peptide vaccine. These receptors were obtained from a woman younger than 30 with glioma.

The sample holds a few counts of this clone. The rearrangement uses TRBV7-8 and TRBJ2-2; D is unclear. This CDR3 region has 13 residues. Germline V gives CDR1 SGHVS, CDR2 FQNEAQ. V lost 6 bases, J lost 5 bases, and 10 bases lay in between. CDR3 nucleotide sequence: TGTGCCAGCAGGGTCGCGGATACCGGGGAGCTGTTTTTT. Its translation: CASRVADTGELFF.

This clone was counted a single time. The CDR3 is CASSKVSGLHEQFF. The CDR3 DNA is TGTGCCAGCAGCAAAGTGAGTGGTCTCCATGAGCAGTTCTTC. This chain joins TRBV21-1 and TRBJ2-1; the table names TRBD2, a call not compared with the DNA. TRBV21-1 is annotated as a pseudogene. The CDR3 extends over 14 amino acids.

The V gene is TRBV7-2, the J gene TRBJ1-2; D uncertain. The CDR3 totals 13 residues. Trimming pared 5 bases from V and 3 bases from J, leaving 10 bases between. Per the germline V gene, CDR1 is SGHTA and CDR2 is FQGNSA. For the CDR3, the DNA is TGTGCCAGCAGCCTGACACCGGACTATGGCTACACCTTC. It codes for CASSLTPDYGYTF. The full variable domain, its missing parts supplied by reference TRBV7-2 and TRBJ1-2, is GAGVSQSPSNKVTEKGKDVELRCDPISGHTALYWYRQSLGQGLEFLIYFQGNSAPDKSGLPSDRFSAERTGGSVSTLTIQRTQQEDSAVYLCASSLTPDYGYTFGSGTRLTVV.

This clone came up a few times. This chain uses TRBV9 with TRBJ2-4, with a weak D call TRBD1 (7 bases). This CDR3 comprises 17 residues. Per germline, CDR1 SGDLS and CDR2 YYNGEE. Trimming stripped 3 bases from V and 6 bases from J, with 22 bases between. This CDR3 is CASSANIAGQKTNIQYF. In DNA, the CDR3 is TGTGCCAGCAGCGCTAATATCGCGGGACAGAAGACAAACATTCAGTACTTC.

The chain combines TRBV6-5 with TRBJ1-4, with TRBD1 matching 7 bases. The V gene end was trimmed by 6 bases and the J gene end by 3 bases; junction bases not matched to a gene: 7. The germline V gene encodes CDR1 MNHEY and CDR2 SVGAGI. CDR3 length: 15 amino acids. The CDR3 region is CASRTGTVSNEKLFF. In DNA form, the CDR3 reads TGTGCCAGCAGGACCGGGACAGTCTCTAATGAAAAACTGTTTTTT.

The chain recombines TRBV2 with TRBJ2-1; possibly TRBD2 for D (5 bases). Germline lookup yields CDR1 SNHLY and CDR2 FYNNEI. V was clipped by 2 bases and J by 6 bases, with 8 bases between them. CDR3 length: 13 amino acids. The CDR3 is CASSENAGNEQFF. The CDR3 region has the DNA TGTGCCAGCAGTGAAAATGCGGGCAATGAGCAGTTCTTC.

This sequence joins TRBV6-5 and TRBJ2-7, with D possibly called TRBD1 or TRBD2 (6 bases each). V lost 8 bases and J lost 0, with 17 bases in between. The germline V gene encodes CDR1 MNHEY and CDR2 SVGAGI. The length of the CDR3 is 15 residues. The CDR3 loop reads CASSPGAANSYEQYF. In nucleotides, the CDR3 is TGTGCCAGCTCCCCGGGGGCAGCAAACTCCTACGAGCAGTACTTC.

J is TRBJ2-3 and V is TRBV30; 16 positions agree with TRBD2. Germline loops: CDR1 GTSNPN, CDR2 SVGIG (reference sequence). V was pared by 2 bases and J by 3 bases, with 11 bases of the junction left unmatched. The CDR3 covers 19 residues. CDR3 sequence (DNA): TGTGCCTGGAGTAGAGGGACTAGCGGGGGGGCGGGTATTACAGATACGCAGTATTTT. Residues: CAWSRGTSGGAGITDTQYF.

Written as DNA, the CDR3 is TGTGCCAGCACCCCCTTAAATAGCGGCGCCTACGAGCAGTACTTC. Residues: CASTPLNSGAYEQYF. J is TRBJ2-7 and V is TRBV28; maybe TRBD2 (6 bases). The CDR3 is made up of 15 amino acids. Germline CDR1 reads MDHEN; CDR2 reads SYDVKM. V dropped 7 bases and J dropped 2 bases, with 18 bases sitting between them.

This chain links TRBV7-2 with TRBJ2-3; 7 bases line up with TRBD2. The V gene end was trimmed by 3 bases and the J gene end by 2 bases; junction bases not matched to a gene: 5. From germline, CDR1 is SGHTA and CDR2 FQGNSA. The CDR3 runs to 15 residues. DNA for the CDR3: TGTGCCAGCAGCTTGGACGGGAGGATCACAGATACGCAGTATTTT. This encodes CASSLDGRITDTQYF.

This clone was observed once. The chain is built from TRBV7-2 and TRBJ2-1, with unresolved D. The V gene's germline CDR1 is SGHTA and CDR2 FQGNSA. This CDR3 has 16 amino acids. Trimming removed 2 bases from V and 4 bases from J, with 15 bases in between. DNA for the CDR3: TGTGCCAGCAGCTTAATTCCGCTAGATACATACAATGAGCAGTTCTTC. Translating it yields CASSLIPLDTYNEQFF.

This sequence joins TRBV30 and TRBJ1-5; D is possibly TRBD1 (6 bases). The germline CDR1 and CDR2 sequences are GTSNPN and SVGIG (reference sequence). There are 14 residues in the CDR3. The ends were cut back, 4 bases at V and 1 base at J, with 11 bases in the middle. The CDR3 DNA follows: TGTGCCTGGACCCTGGACAGAAGCAATCAGCCCCAGCATTTT. Residues: CAWTLDRSNQPQHF.

The V call is TRBV29-1, the J call TRBJ2-1; TRBD2 agrees at 8 bases. This CDR3 comprises 12 residues. Germline-derived CDR1 and CDR2 are SQVTM and ANQGSEA. The V segment lost 4 bases and the J segment 7 bases; nucleotides outside the gene matches: 3. The CDR3 nucleotides are TGCAGCGTTGGCGGGGGGCCTAATGAGCAGTTCTTC. Translating gives CSVGGGPNEQFF.

The rearrangement joins TRBV5-1 to TRBJ2-1; tentative D call: TRBD1 (5 bases). Germline CDR1 reads SGHRS; CDR2 reads YFSETQ. The germline V and J ends were trimmed by 5 bases and 8 bases, with 23 bases remaining between them. CDR3 length: 16 amino acids. The CDR3 DNA reads TGCGCCAGCAGAATAAGCCGAGACAGTACGTTTTATGAGCAGTTCTTC. Protein: CASRISRDSTFYEQFF.

DNA of the CDR3: TGTGCCAGCAGCTTGTTCCCTAGTAACTACAATGAGCAGTTCTTC. This encodes CASSLFPSNYNEQFF. V usage is TRBV5-6 and J usage is TRBJ2-1; the D is unclear. The germline V and J ends were trimmed by 1 base and 3 bases, with 11 bases remaining between them. The V gene's germline CDR1 is SGHDT and CDR2 YYEEEE. This CDR3 comprises 15 residues.

The CDR3 loop reads CASTWTEYTEAFF. CDR3 sequence (DNA): TGTGCCAGCACCTGGACAGAGTACACTGAAGCTTTCTTT. The J gene is TRBJ1-1, the V gene TRBV6-1; the D gene is possibly TRBD1 (6 bases). CDR3 length equals 13 residues. Trimming took 7 bases from V and 3 from J, leaving 12 bases between them. CDR1 and CDR2 from the germline V gene are MNHNS and SASEGT.

This chain connects TRBV4-1 to TRBJ2-7, with 9 positions matching TRBD1. The CDR3 has 14 amino acids. The germline V gene encodes CDR1 MGHRA and CDR2 YSYEKL. V trimming: 4 bases; J trimming: 7 bases; junction bases outside the gene matches: 8. CDR3 coding DNA: TGCGCCAGCAGCCGGACAGGGGAATCTAGAGAGCAGTACTTC. It codes for CASSRTGESREQYF.

The chain uses TRBV19 and TRBJ1-4; perhaps TRBD1 as D (6 bases). The V and J ends lost 7 bases and 7 bases respectively, with 16 bases between them. Germline V gene sequence: CDR1 LNHDA, CDR2 SQIVND (reference sequence). The CDR3 totals 14 residues. The CDR3 region is CASKGGVGGEKLFF. CDR3 coding DNA: TGTGCCAGTAAGGGCGGCGTAGGGGGTGAAAAACTGTTTTTT. Using reference TRBV19 and TRBJ1-4 for the parts outside the CDR3, the full variable domain is DGGITQSPKYLFRKEGQNVTLSCEQNLNHDAMYWYRQDPGQGLRLIYYSQIVNDFQKGDIAEGYSVSREKKESFPLTVTSAQKNPTAFYLCASKGGVGGEKLFFGSGTQLSVL.

The V and J genes are TRBV6-1 and TRBJ1-1; 7 positions agree with TRBD1. Germline V gene lookup returns CDR1 MNHNS and CDR2 SASEGT. CDR3 size: 16 residues. V lost 2 bases, J lost 11 bases, and 17 bases stayed unmatched. The CDR3 spells CASSEPTTIQGRDAFF. The CDR3 DNA reads as TGTGCCAGCAGTGAACCCACCACGATACAGGGGCGGGATGCTTTCTTT.

This clone was observed a handful of times. J is TRBJ2-6 and V is TRBV4-1; D ambiguous. V lost 4 bases and J 0 bases, leaving 7 bases between the germline ends. The CDR3 consists of 15 residues. Germline V CDR1 and CDR2: MGHRA, YSYEKL. CDR3 in amino acids: CASSPGPSGANVLTF. CDR3 nucleotides: TGCGCCAGCAGCCCAGGACCCTCTGGGGCCAACGTCCTGACTTTC.

The rearrangement uses TRBV7-8 and TRBJ1-1; 8 bases are a match to TRBD1. The CDR3 spans 17 residues. The ends lost 5 bases at V and 0 bases at J; junction bases unmatched: 11. Germline assignment: CDR1 SGHVS and CDR2 FQNEAQ. The CDR3 DNA sequence: TGTGCCAGCAGCCGTTTAGGACAGGGACCTATGAACACTGAAGCTTTCTTT. Translating it yields CASSRLGQGPMNTEAFF.

The rearrangement uses TRBV19 and TRBJ1-2; maybe TRBD1 (6 bases). V was clipped by 3 bases and J by 6 bases, with 11 bases between them. The CDR3 extends over 13 amino acids. Germline V gene data show CDR1 as LNHDA and CDR2 as SQIVND (reference sequence). CDR3 coding DNA: TGTGCCAGTAGTATTGGGGGGGCCAATGGCTACACCTTC. Translation: CASSIGGANGYTF.

This chain uses TRBV9 with TRBJ2-3; TRBD2 matches 8 bases. Germline assignment: CDR1 SGDLS and CDR2 YYNGEE. The CDR3 extends over 17 amino acids. With V trimmed by 0 bases and J by 5 bases, 11 bases remained unmatched. The DNA of the CDR3 is TGTGCCAGCAGCGTAGGGTACGACGGGAGGGCCGAAGATACGCAGTATTTT. Protein: CASSVGYDGRAEDTQYF.

This clone was seen only once. The V and J genes are TRBV19 and TRBJ2-1; D gene unclear. CDR3 length: 13 residues. The V end was cut by 0 bases, the J end by 8 bases, with 8 bases between. The germline CDR1 and CDR2 sequences are LNHDA and SQIVND (reference sequence). CDR3 sequence: CASSIDASDEQFF. CDR3 bases: TGTGCCAGTAGTATAGATGCCAGCGATGAGCAGTTCTTC.

Concerning this clone itself: Germline and junction disagree at one end, which may indicate a read error. V usage is TRBV7-7 and J usage is TRBJ2-7; tentatively, D is TRBD1 or TRBD2 (5 bases each). The CDR3 spans 13 residues. Germline assignment: CDR1 SSHAT and CDR2 FNYEAQ (reference sequence). In nucleotides, the CDR3 is TGTGCTAGCAGCTCCTTCCTGGGGGACGAGCAGTACTTC. Amino acids: CASSSFLGDEQYF. The whole variable domain, remainder taken from reference TRBV7-7 and TRBJ2-7, is GAGVSQSPRYKVTKRGQDVTLRCDPISSHATLYWYQQALGQGPEFLTYFNYEAQPDKSGLPSDRFSAERPEGSISTLTIQRTEQRDSAMYRCASSSFLGDEQYFGPGTRLTVT.

This clone was counted only a few times. This chain uses TRBV15 with TRBJ1-2, with unresolved D. V was pared by 2 bases and J by 5 bases, with 15 bases between. Looked up from germline, CDR1 is LNHNV and CDR2 is YYDKDF (reference sequence). This CDR3 has 15 amino acids. The CDR3 here is CATSRPIGSGYGYTF. CDR3 in DNA: TGTGCCACCAGCAGACCCATTGGCAGTGGATATGGCTACACCTTC.